This TCR beta chain was sequenced for a study of identical twins. TCRdb analysed the 5' RACE reads with MiXCR anew, one entry per CDR3 protein. The repertoire holds 350,000 to 500,000 distinct CDR3 sequences, with roughly 18% as singletons. The study, taken as a whole, reports: Compared with models, monozygotic twins showed more out-of-frame TCR alpha sharing. Whereas memory repertoires showed no such difference, abundant cord blood beta clonotypes carried fewer insertions.

Comments on this clonotype: The antigen remains unidentified.

The CDR3 covers 14 residues. Per germline, CDR1 MNHEY and CDR2 SVGEGT. V lost 0 bases to trimming and J lost 9 bases, with 9 bases between them. The chain couples TRBV6-2 or TRBV6-3 to TRBJ1-6; D unclear. The clonotype was recovered from a man aged 50 to 59 in good health. What was sequenced was naive T cells sorted from blood. CDR3 sequence reads: CASSYSRFGSPLHF. The CDR3 DNA is TGTGCCAGCAGTTACTCGAGGTTTGGTTCACCCCTCCACTTT.